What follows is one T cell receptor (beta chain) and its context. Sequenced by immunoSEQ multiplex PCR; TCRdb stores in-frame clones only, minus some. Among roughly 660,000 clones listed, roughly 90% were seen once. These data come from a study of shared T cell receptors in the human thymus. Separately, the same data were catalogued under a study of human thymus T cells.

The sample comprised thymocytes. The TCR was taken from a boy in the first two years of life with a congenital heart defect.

The CDR3: CASSQESGSFHYEQYF. CDR3 coding DNA: TGCGCCAGCAGCCAAGAGAGCGGGAGTTTTCACTACGAGCAGTACTTC. This chain links TRBV4-1 with TRBJ2-7; 8 nucleotides match TRBD2. V lost 0 bases to trimming and J lost 3 bases; unmatched junction nucleotides: 7. Germline V lookup: CDR1 MGHRA, CDR2 YSYEKL. The CDR3 has 16 residues.